This record concerns one T cell receptor beta chain sequence. This clone appeared a single time. This receptor's antigen is unknown. Base qualities are not recorded, but no much larger clone differs from it by a single base. The library was built by means of the immunoSEQ multiplex PCR assay. A mixture of 60 forward primers for TCR Vbeta segments and 13 reverse primers for TCR Jbeta segments was used in the multiplex PCR. The CDR3 region of rearranged TCR beta genes was amplified from genomic DNA by a multiplex PCR assay. Amplified TCR beta libraries were sequenced as 87-base-pair reads on the Illumina HiSeq System. Processing in the source paper ran as follows. A later analysis tallied tens of millions of unique TCR beta chains across the 700 or so repertoires, and around 12 million of those chains were shared by two or more donors. A nearest-neighbor algorithm error-corrected the raw reads and collapsed the reads into unique sequences, merging closely related sequences to remove PCR and sequencing errors. CDR3 sequences were aligned to IMGT reference sequences to assign V, D and J gene segments. Each retained sequence needed at least a six-nucleotide match to both a V gene segment and a J gene segment. A rearrangement was called productive if the CDR3 had no stop codons and remained in frame with V and J, and every other rearrangement was called non-productive. Following IMGT convention, CDR3 was defined as the stretch from the second conserved V-encoded cysteine to the conserved J-encoded phenylalanine. In an earlier analysis of around 540 of the donors, sequences lacking an unambiguous match to a single V gene segment were excluded. In an earlier analysis of several hundred of the donors, a V segment was called functional when productive rearrangements were above 56.7%, and segregating when the standard deviation between donors exceeded 5%. A statistical classification framework was built for diagnosing cytomegalovirus status from the catalog of TCR beta chain sequences. A later analysis assigned V and J genes by comparing TCR nucleotide sequences with IMGT/GENE-DB human TR gene sequences. The TCRdist pipeline was used in a later analysis to assign CDR3 sequences and most-parsimonious VDJ recombination scenarios. In a later analysis, each TCR beta chain was defined by its CDR3 amino acid sequence together with its V-gene family, and reads lacking a unique V-gene family were excluded. In a later analysis, 500 to 650 highly shared, low-generation-probability nucleotide sequences were removed to address suspected cross-contamination and a sequencing artifact. For each public chain, a later analysis derived a clonal expansion index from normalized ranks of inferred template counts within each repertoire. Generation probabilities in a later analysis came from a VDJ recombination model fitted to out-of-frame rearrangements, and those results were checked against IGoR. In a later analysis, hypergeometric tests were used to score TCR-TCR, TCR-HLA and TCR-CMV co-occurrence, with a repertoire-size bias correction applied to TCR pairs. A later analysis estimated false discovery rates by permuting HLA or CMV assignments 20 times. In a later analysis, co-occurring TCRs were grouped with DBSCAN, and TCRdist sequence similarity was added when clustering was performed within HLA-allele-positive subsets. For co-occurrence clustering, repertoires with fewer than 30,000 or more than 120,000 public chains were excluded, along with 5 or 6 repertoires with anomalous nucleotide sharing. The table comes from immuneACCESS by way of TCRdb, which keeps in-frame sequences with V and J called. Part of the clones is missing from these tables; in studies checked, under half for an unresolved V gene and the rest for unknown reasons. V and J calls and clone size are as listed in that table; D and trimming were resolved from the DNA. The sample includes roughly 150,000 clones, with 75% to 80% observed a single time. About 0.66% of the sample lies in the top ten.

The cohort comprised approximately 700 healthy bone marrow donors. At the time of sampling, all cohort members were nominally healthy, though unrecorded immune exposures were likely present. The donor was CMV seronegative and was included in the group of under 450 seronegative cohort members. A peripheral blood sample was collected from each donor, and TCR beta sequencing was performed on peripheral blood mononuclear cells. Genomic DNA was extracted from the blood cell samples with the Qiagen DNeasy Blood Extraction Kit. This record comes from a study of cytomegalovirus exposure and HLA in healthy donors (dated by TCRdb to 2016 to 2017). Background for the entire study: According to an earlier analysis of 550 to 700 of the donors, about 179 million T cells yielded 90 million to 130 million unique TCR beta sequences and 250 to 350 Gb of sequence data. Approximately 300 gigabases of sequencing data and 78 million or so unique TCR sequences were included in an early release covering several hundred HLA-typed donors. Of the roughly 390 genotyped donors, more than 75% were placed in the genetic ancestry cluster associated with self-reported Caucasian donors. The study was designed to test whether signatures of past pathogen exposure could be identified by cataloging public T cell receptors. Using immunosequencing, the study profiled T cell repertoires from around 680 subjects and related those repertoires to cytomegalovirus serostatus. In addition to the first cohort of approximately 650 subjects, a separate validation cohort of 120 different subjects was used. High-throughput TCR immunosequencing, statistical association of individual TCRs with disease status, and machine learning were combined to predict cytomegalovirus infection status. A later analysis re-examined previously published TCR beta repertoires from about 670 donors and added high-resolution HLA genotyping to investigate patterns of TCR occurrence. Rather than drawing on any new phenotypic data, the later analysis identified candidate immune exposures from TCR beta sequences and the way those sequences occurred across donors. In an earlier analysis of a few hundred of the donors, high-throughput TCR beta sequencing was used to judge whether each TCR beta V gene segment behaved as functional or pseudogenic. Alongside the repertoire data, information on donor age, sex, ethnicity and CMV serostatus was compiled. A later genetic analysis took genome-wide SNP genotypes for about 55% of the 666 donors and used that subset as a discovery cohort. All discovery cohort repertoires had been generated using a single sequencing platform. HLA typing included class I and class II loci at four-digit resolution. The number of typed donors differed by locus: roughly 620-630 for A, B, C, DRB1 and DQB1; some 500 for DQA1; around 580 for DPA1; and 450 to 480 for DPB1. Several DR-DQ haplotypes were treated as single units for association and clustering because of strong linkage in the cohort. Across about 370 genotyped donors of the cohort, an average of about 240,000 unique TCR beta nucleotide sequences per donor were sequenced, and 15% to 20% of those sequences were non-productive.

Overall results and qualifications from the work: Most CMV-associated TCR beta chains appeared to be HLA-restricted in a later analysis, and the HLA associations seemed to be driven largely by CMV exposure. Specific HLA alleles were associated with 16,951 TCR beta sequences at a false discovery rate of 0.05 in a later analysis. Linkage disequilibrium might explain the correlated functional status among segregating V segments, but an unknown experimental factor could not be ruled out. In a later analysis, HLA-associated TCR beta chains showed more clonal expansion and lower generation probabilities than non-associated chains that were equally common. The earlier analysis of nearly 600 of the donors excluded roughly 16 rarely observed V segments, including chromosome 9 orphons, because counts were too low. According to a later genetic analysis, donors in an Asian-associated ancestry cluster had fewer N-insertions in productive TCRs than the approximately 710-donor mean. The only immune exposure information available for the cohort was CMV serostatus. A later analysis found that TCR association rates varied across HLA loci, with DRB1 alleles showing the most associated TCRs and HLA-C alleles the fewest. This cohort had only TCR beta chains sequenced, and the lack of alpha or paired-chain data limited which features could be detected. Some IMGT-functional V segments, including TRBV6-2 and TRBV6-3, could not be distinguished by the 87-base-pair reads and were therefore excluded. A group of highly shared sequence variants was considered likely to be a technical artifact of the sequencing pipeline. Strong co-occurrence of HLA alleles, especially DR and DQ, made assigning TCR associations to individual alleles difficult. Presence/absence analyses assumed roughly uniform sequencing depth across donors, an assumption that may not hold. V-gene and J-gene trimming of TCR beta chains was associated with a missense DCLRE1C variant in a later genetic analysis, and the association was replicated in an independent cohort. In a later analysis, several top co-occurrence clusters were reported to appear linked to parvovirus B19, influenza, CMV and Epstein-Barr virus. Cytomegalovirus status was reported to be diagnosed by the classifier with high specificity and sensitivity in both the original and validation cohorts. The study gave a list of about 150 TCR beta chains associated with cytomegalovirus. The authors suggested that the approach could potentially be extended to other disease states and immunological phenotypes. A further reported finding was that TCR beta sequences accurately predicted the HLA-A and HLA-B alleles for most subjects in the first cohort. In an earlier analysis of approximately 600 of the donors, most TCR beta V segments were observed in productive rearrangements about 90% or about 30% of the time, broadly matching IMGT annotations. Because some donors lacked HLA typing at each locus, the association tests relied only on the typed subset. In vitro tests confirmed that three of the cytomegalovirus-associated TCR beta chains recognize cytomegalovirus antigens. Most TCR sequences were observed very rarely across donors, whereas some public TCRs were present in many individuals.

V lost 5 bases and J lost 0 bases, and the count of bases not matched to a germline gene is 8. CDR1 SGHNT and CDR2 YENEEA were looked up in the germline V gene. Spanning cysteine to phenylalanine, the CDR3 consists of 16 amino acids. Only CDR3 DNA is held: 48 bases, read in frame from base 1. The specimen sequenced was PBMCs. This clonotype was sampled from a male donor in good health and CMV-seronegative. This chain is built from TRBV11-3 and TRBJ2-3, with 7 middle bases fitting TRBD2. The nucleotides read TGTGCCAGCAGCCTCGGGGGGTCAGCTAGCACAGATACGCAGTATTTT. The translation is CASSLGGSASTDTQYF.